The clone carrying this TCR beta chain was seen a few times. The source of the sample is a study of T-cell reconstitution after alpha-beta-depleted transplantation in children. Construction of the TCRbeta library involved unique molecular identifiers. TCRdb re-called the PCR reads through MiXCR, storing one row per CDR3 protein. Of more than 200,000 distinct CDR3 sequences detected, 17% appear once; the ten largest clones hold around two fifths. This specimen was PBMCs, mostly from graft donor cells, taken 360 days after TCRalphabeta/CD19-depleted stem cell transplant. The sequence derives from a male patient under 10 years old who had a stem cell transplant for acute lymphoblastic leukemia, so the T cells may come from the graft donor.

The CDR3 sequence is CASSLIGLAAGELFF. CDR3 coding DNA: TGTGCCAGCAGCTTGATTGGTTTGGCTGCCGGGGAGCTGTTTTTT. The V and J genes are TRBV5-4 and TRBJ2-2; D is undetermined. Between the trimmed V and J ends, which lost 1 base and 6 bases, there was a span of 13 bases. Germline assignment: CDR1 SGHNT and CDR2 YYREEE (reference sequence). The CDR3 totals 15 residues.